This T cell receptor beta chain was recovered during a study of blood T cell repertoires in COVID-19. Overall study: From the United States, Italy and Spain came samples of acute and convalescent COVID-19.

Study processing details: Quantification of nucleated cells was approximated via reference gene primer amplification. Assay: immunoSEQ multiplex PCR; the TCRdb copy retains only in-frame clones and omits some. The V and J calls and clone size are taken from that table; D and trimming were inferred from the DNA. The repertoire consists of around 59,000 clones, with about 70% occurring once and the leading ten covering around 18%. V lost 7 bases to trimming and J lost 7 bases, with 16 bases between them. This CDR3 has 13 residues. The TCR was taken from a woman aged 50 to 60 with active or convalescent COVID-19. V usage is TRBV12-3 or TRBV12-4 and J usage is TRBJ1-2; possibly TRBD1 for D (5 bases). The material sequenced was peripheral blood. This CDR3 reads CASIDSPGRGYTF. The CDR3, as DNA: TGTGCCAGCATAGACAGCCCAGGACGTGGCTACACCTTC.